Listed below are T cell receptor beta chains from one sample, sequenced in a study of identical twins. TCRdb ran MiXCR on the 5' RACE reads and lists one entry per CDR3 protein. The sample has about 720,000 distinct CDR3 sequences, around 8.3% seen once; the top ten hold roughly 0.9%. Separately, the same data were catalogued under a study of yellow fever vaccine responses in identical twins.

Sequencing input: PBMCs. The origin of the receptors is a young woman in good health. Both conserved end residues are part of each CDR3. The D gene is left open where the match is weak. A row's size may be missing; if present it is once, few, many or a size class.

CDR3aa	CDR3nt	abundance	v_gene	d_gene	j_gene
CSVASDTF	TGCAGCGTTGCATCGGACACCTTC	many	TRBV29-1	-	TRBJ1-2
CSARTVAGVGEQFF	TGCAGTGCTAGGACGGTCGCGGGAGTTGGTGAGCAGTTCTTC	many	TRBV20-1	TRBD2	TRBJ2-1
CASSAVDETTETQYF	TGTGCCAGCAGCGCCGTCGACGAAACCACAGAGACCCAGTACTTC	-	TRBV5-5	-	TRBJ2-5
CASSTQGGSAHEQYF	TGTGCCAGCAGCACCCAGGGAGGCAGTGCCCACGAGCAGTACTTC	few	TRBV7-9	-	TRBJ2-7
CSVVRQETQYF	TGCAGTGTAGTACGTCAAGAGACCCAGTACTTC	many	TRBV20-1	-	TRBJ2-5
CASSLDLGGGNEQFF	TGTGCCAGCAGCTTAGACCTTGGAGGGGGGAATGAGCAGTTCTTC	-	TRBV7-9	-	TRBJ2-1
CASSQLGREAKNIQYF	TGTGCCAGCAGCCAACTTGGCAGGGAGGCCAAAAACATTCAGTACTTC	-	TRBV3-1	-	TRBJ2-4
CASSHYRDFIRDTQYF	TGTGCCAGCTCACACTACAGGGATTTTATTCGAGATACGCAGTATTTT	few	TRBV2	-	TRBJ2-3
CSNQPQHF	TGTAGCAATCAGCCCCAGCATTTT	many	TRBV15	-	TRBJ1-5
CASSVTALYEQYF	TGTGCCAGCAGCGTTACAGCACTCTACGAGCAGTACTTC	-	TRBV2	-	TRBJ2-7
CASSSRGSGNNEQFF	TGTGCCAGCAGTTCCCGTGGGTCCGGGAACAATGAGCAGTTCTTC	few	TRBV12-3/TRBV12-4	-	TRBJ2-1
CASSLRGQDEKLFF	TGTGCCAGCAGCCTACGGGGACAGGACGAAAAACTGTTTTTT	few	TRBV6-1	TRBD1	TRBJ1-4
CASHRGDRDTGELFF	TGTGCCAGCCACCGGGGAGACAGGGACACCGGGGAGCTGTTTTTT	few	TRBV12-3/TRBV12-4	TRBD1	TRBJ2-2
CASSDVREDSPLHF	TGTGCCAGCAGTGACGTCAGGGAGGATTCACCCCTCCACTTT	many	TRBV25-1	-	TRBJ1-6
CASSYSGGGYNEQFF	TGTGCCAGCAGCTATAGCGGGGGGGGATACAATGAGCAGTTCTTC	many	TRBV5-6	TRBD2	TRBJ2-1
CASSSGGRPSGSSYNEQFF	TGTGCCAGCTCATCGGGGGGGCGCCCAAGCGGGTCCTCCTACAATGAGCAGTTCTTC	few	TRBV6-1	TRBD2	TRBJ2-1
CASSIPTGTHEQFF	TGTGCCAGCAGCATCCCGACAGGGACCCATGAGCAGTTCTTC	few	TRBV11-2	TRBD1	TRBJ2-1
CSARFRRGRNEQFF	TGCAGTGCTAGATTTCGGCGGGGGAGGAATGAGCAGTTCTTC	-	TRBV20-1	TRBD2	TRBJ2-1
CASNTGANYGYTF	TGTGCCAGCAATACAGGGGCTAACTATGGCTACACCTTC	-	TRBV3-1	TRBD1	TRBJ1-2
CSCRQETQYF	TGCAGCTGCCGGCAAGAGACCCAGTACTTC	-	TRBV29-1	-	TRBJ2-5
CASSYTHLEGAYEQYF	TGTGCCAGCAGTTACACCCACCTGGAAGGGGCCTACGAGCAGTACTTC	-	TRBV6-5	-	TRBJ2-7
CASSRVAGELFF	TGTGCCAGCAGCAGGGTTGCCGGGGAGCTGTTTTTT	many	TRBV6-2/TRBV6-3	-	TRBJ2-2
CATVYREATNEKLFF	TGTGCCACCGTCTATAGGGAAGCAACTAATGAAAAACTGTTTTTT	many	TRBV28	-	TRBJ1-4
CASSVRGSASGRDEQYF	TGTGCCAGCAGCGTAAGGGGGTCGGCTAGCGGGAGAGACGAGCAGTACTTC	-	TRBV27	TRBD2	TRBJ2-7
CASSLRDSGSNDYEQYF	TGTGCCAGCAGCTTAAGGGATAGCGGGAGTAATGACTACGAGCAGTACTTC	few	TRBV7-2	TRBD2	TRBJ2-7
CASSLWDPAKNIQYF	TGTGCCAGCAGTTTATGGGACCCAGCCAAAAACATTCAGTACTTC	few	TRBV27	-	TRBJ2-4
CSVPAGTSGRATQYF	TGCAGCGTTCCAGCCGGGACTAGCGGGAGGGCCACGCAGTATTTT	-	TRBV29-1	TRBD2	TRBJ2-3
CASSLRLAGSTQYF	TGTGCCAGCAGTTTACGGCTAGCGGGGAGTACGCAGTATTTT	-	TRBV12-3/TRBV12-4	TRBD2	TRBJ2-3
CASRGDRVYQPQHF	TGTGCCAGCAGGGGCGACAGGGTATATCAGCCCCAGCATTTT	few	TRBV25-1	TRBD1	TRBJ1-5
CASSLRTGIGTDTQYF	TGTGCCAGCAGCTTGAGGACAGGGATAGGCACAGATACGCAGTATTTT	many	TRBV5-8	TRBD1	TRBJ2-3
CASSLAAGQPQHF	TGTGCCAGCAGTTTAGCCGCAGGCCAGCCCCAGCATTTT	few	TRBV28	-	TRBJ1-5
CAARDARQETQYF	TGTGCCGCTAGGGACGCGAGACAAGAGACCCAGTACTTC	few	TRBV24-1	-	TRBJ2-5
CASSSVSYNEQFF	TGTGCCAGCAGTTCGGTCTCCTACAATGAGCAGTTCTTC	many	TRBV7-2	-	TRBJ2-1